This T cell receptor (beta chain) emerged from a study of molecular identifiers for immune sequencing clone quantification. Study results and caveats: Under 1% of molecules in naive cells, but over 99% of effector molecules, belonged to clones above 20 RNA copies.

This clonotype was seen just once. No antigen is known for it. The V and J ends lost 0 bases and 5 bases respectively, with 17 bases between them. Germline CDR1 is MGHRA and CDR2 is YSYEKL. The CDR3 has 17 residues. The use of previously described methods and listed TCR primers produced the bulk TCR libraries. TCRdb re-called the PCR reads through MiXCR, storing one row per CDR3 protein. The sample includes some 320,000 distinct CDR3 sequences, roughly 24% of them seen just once. Naive CD8 T cells were FACS-sorted by CD8+CD4-CCR7+CD45RA+ markers. The receptor comes from a human donor in good health. Some libraries in this study had Jurkat cell RNA spiked in. Sample: naive CD8+ T cells from blood, with Jurkat cell RNA spiked in. The subset is: FACS-sorted CD8+CD4-CCR7+CD45RA+ naive T cells. The chain combines TRBV4-1 with TRBJ1-5, with D tentatively TRBD1 (5 bases). DNA for the CDR3: TGCGCCAGCAGCCAAGAATTCGGACACGGTGGCGATCAGCCCCAGCATTTT. Translated: CASSQEFGHGGDQPQHF.